These 2 T cell receptor beta chains originate from one sample sequenced in a study of blood T cell repertoires in COVID-19. The table came from immunoSEQ multiplex PCR; TCRdb's copy has only in-frame clones and leaves some out. Of 450,000 to 500,000 clones in the sample, 87% were seen once. The sequenced sample was PBMCs or T cells enriched from blood (not recorded which). Receptor source: a woman under 30 who had recovered from COVID-19.

The V gene is TRBV7-3, the J gene TRBJ2-1; D unclear. Germline V gene data show CDR1 as SGHTA and CDR2 as FQGTGA. The CDR3 runs to 15 residues. Trimming removed 4 bases at V and 0 bases at J, with 10 bases between. CDR3 sequence: CASSSDLSSYNEQFF. The CDR3 nucleotides are TGTGCCAGCAGCTCCGATCTGAGCTCCTACAATGAGCAGTTCTTC.

The genes are TRBV7-2 and TRBJ2-2; 7 bases line up with TRBD1. Germline CDR1 SGHTA, CDR2 FQGNSA. The CDR3 contains 16 residues. V shed 4 bases, J shed 2 bases, and the junction held 7 bases outside the gene matches. This CDR3 reads CASSSLTGFNTGELFF. The CDR3 DNA reads as TGTGCCAGCAGCTCCCTGACAGGGTTCAACACCGGGGAGCTGTTTTTT.